These 26 T cell receptor beta chains were all obtained from the same sample, sequenced in a study of cytomegalovirus exposure and HLA in healthy donors. Sequenced by immunoSEQ multiplex PCR; TCRdb stores in-frame clones only, minus some. The sample lists roughly 150,000 clones, around 80% occurring once. Input material: PBMCs. All receptors derive from a man aged 25 to 40 in good health and CMV-seropositive.

The V gene is TRBV7-9, the J gene TRBJ2-5; TRBD2 agrees at 11 bases. CDR1 and CDR2 from the germline V gene are SEHNR and FQNEAQ (reference sequence). This CDR3 contains 16 residues. V was pared by 5 bases and J by 2 bases, with 7 bases of the junction left unmatched. DNA of the CDR3: TGTGCCAGCAGCCCGACTAGCGGGGTCTCACAAGAGACCCAGTACTTC. Translating gives CASSPTSGVSQETQYF.

This clone was recorded a few times. V and J are TRBV19 and TRBJ2-7; 9 bases align to TRBD2. V lost 0 bases, J lost 10 bases, and 4 bases stayed unmatched. Germline lookup yields CDR1 LNHDA and CDR2 SQIVND (reference sequence). This CDR3 is built from 13 residues. CDR3 DNA sequence: TGTGCCAGTAGTATAGAGACTAGCGGTCTCCAGTACTTC. Its protein product is CASSIETSGLQYF.

The chain carries TRBV7-2 and TRBJ1-2; D is unclear. Germline-derived CDR1 and CDR2 are SGHTA and FQGNSA. The V and J ends lost 5 bases and 4 bases respectively, with 8 bases between them. This CDR3 contains 12 residues. CDR3 sequence reads: CASSRPGYGYTF. The CDR3 DNA reads as TGTGCCAGCAGCCGCCCCGGCTATGGCTACACCTTC.

This sequence joins TRBV5-4 and TRBJ1-5; 7 nucleotides align to TRBD1. V was pared by 5 bases and J by 6 bases, with 8 bases of the junction left unmatched. Germline values: CDR1 SGHNT, CDR2 YYREEE (reference sequence). The CDR3 covers 14 residues. The chain's CDR3 is CASSPSTGFQPQHF. The CDR3 DNA reads as TGTGCCAGCAGTCCGTCGACAGGGTTTCAGCCCCAGCATTTT.

The J gene is TRBJ2-7, the V gene TRBV29-1, with D hard to call. Trimming removed 2 bases at V and 2 bases at J, with 10 bases between. The germline V gene has CDR1 SQVTM and CDR2 ANQGSEA. The CDR3 loop spans 13 amino acids. The CDR3 coding sequence is TGCAGCGTTGAATCAGGTGTCACCTACGAGCAGTACTTC. It specifies CSVESGVTYEQYF.

The V call is TRBV7-6, the J call TRBJ2-7; TRBD1 might be the D (6 bases). Trimming took off 2 bases at V and 7 bases at J, with 15 bases between the two ends. This CDR3 has 14 residues. Germline CDR1 is SGHVS and CDR2 is FNYEAQ. In DNA form, the CDR3 reads TGTGCCAGCAGCTTAAACAGGGCCCAGATGGAGCAGTACTTC. This encodes CASSLNRAQMEQYF.

This clone was seen once. The rearrangement uses TRBV2 and TRBJ2-3, with D perhaps TRBD1 (6 bases). Trimming took 5 bases from V and 5 from J, leaving 11 bases between them. This CDR3 contains 13 residues. Germline V lookup: CDR1 SNHLY, CDR2 FYNNEI. DNA for the CDR3: TGTGCCAGCAGTCGGGGCAGGGGAGATACGCAGTATTTT. Residues: CASSRGRGDTQYF.

The chain recombines TRBV6-5 with TRBJ1-1; possible D gene TRBD1, 6 bases. With 6 bases removed from V and 4 bases from J, the gap between germline ends came to 15 bases. This CDR3 spans 14 amino acids. Germline V CDR1 and CDR2: MNHEY, SVGAGI. The CDR3 is CASRSSNRATEAFF. CDR3 DNA: TGTGCCAGCAGAAGCTCTAACAGGGCCACTGAAGCTTTCTTT.

The rearrangement links TRBV6-6 to TRBJ1-2, with D possibly TRBD1 on 6 matching bases. Trimming stripped 5 bases from V and 4 bases from J, with 14 bases between. CDR3 length: 14 residues. Germline assignment: CDR1 MNHNY and CDR2 SVGAGI (reference sequence). The CDR3 region is CASSDFRGGYGYTF. The CDR3 coding sequence is TGTGCCAGCAGTGATTTCAGGGGCGGCTATGGCTACACCTTC.

The chain combines TRBV7-2 with TRBJ2-7; D is possibly TRBD1 (6 bases). The CDR3 has 14 amino acids. The V end lost 8 bases, the J end lost 5 bases, and 19 bases lay between the germline ends. Per the germline V gene, CDR1 is SGHTA and CDR2 is FQGNSA. The CDR3 spells CASSPRGQRHEQYF. Here the CDR3 DNA reads TGTGCCAGCTCCCCCCGGGGACAACGGCACGAGCAGTACTTC. The full variable domain, its missing parts supplied by reference TRBV7-2 and TRBJ2-7, is GAGVSQSPSNKVTEKGKDVELRCDPISGHTALYWYRQSLGQGLEFLIYFQGNSAPDKSGLPSDRFSAERTGGSVSTLTIQRTQQEDSAVYLCASSPRGQRHEQYFGPGTRLTVT.

The chain carries TRBV18 and TRBJ1-1; 9 nucleotides line up with TRBD1. This CDR3 has 14 amino acids. Germline V gives CDR1 KGHSH, CDR2 LQKENI. With 4 bases clipped from V and 1 base from J, the junction kept 1 base outside the gene matches. CDR3 protein: CASSQTGGNTEAFF. CDR3 coding DNA: TGTGCCAGCTCACAGACAGGGGGGAACACTGAAGCTTTCTTT.

CDR3 in amino acids: CASSLGSDNSPLHF. DNA of the CDR3: TGTGCCAGCAGCTTAGGCAGCGATAATTCACCCCTCCACTTT. The chain carries TRBV7-9 and TRBJ1-6, with D uncertain. CDR3 length: 14 amino acids. Trimming removed 1 base from V and 5 bases from J, with 6 bases in between. Germline lookup yields CDR1 SEHNR and CDR2 FQNEAQ (reference sequence).

V and J are TRBV11-3 and TRBJ2-2; tentative D call: TRBD1 (6 bases). Per germline, CDR1 SGHNT and CDR2 YENEEA. Trimming stripped 5 bases from V and 5 bases from J, with 9 bases between. CDR3 size: 13 residues. This chain's CDR3 is CASSAGTTGELFF. CDR3 nucleotides: TGTGCCAGCAGCGCCGGGACAACCGGGGAGCTGTTTTTT.

The sample holds a few counts of this clone. The chain uses TRBV10-1 and TRBJ2-1, with unresolved D. The germline CDR1 and CDR2 sequences are WNHNN and SYGVQD (reference sequence). This CDR3 is 14 amino acids long. V was pared by 8 bases and J by 7 bases, with 18 bases between. Written as DNA, the CDR3 is TGCGCCAGCTCGCGCGACCCGATAGCAAATGAGCAGTTCTTC. This encodes CASSRDPIANEQFF.

In DNA form, the CDR3 reads TGTGCCAGCAGGGGGGCCAACCTCTACGAGCAGTACTTC. Translating it yields CASRGANLYEQYF. J is TRBJ2-7 and V is TRBV2; weak D call: TRBD1 (6 bases). The germline CDR1 and CDR2 sequences are SNHLY and FYNNEI. Between the trimmed V and J ends, which lost 6 bases and 3 bases, there was a span of 12 bases. There are 13 residues in the CDR3.

The rearrangement uses TRBV14 and TRBJ2-7, with 8 bases aligning to TRBD1. Trimming cost V 6 bases and J 6 bases; bases outside gene matches: 10. CDR1 SGHDN and CDR2 FVKESK come from the germline V gene. The CDR3 spans 14 residues. The CDR3 nucleotides are TGTGCCAGCAGTCCTTCGACAGGGGTTTCCGAGCAGTACTTC. Encoded protein: CASSPSTGVSEQYF.

This chain uses TRBV19 with TRBJ1-1, with D perhaps TRBD1 (5 bases). Deletions cut 5 bases from V and 7 bases from J, with 14 bases between. The germline V gene encodes CDR1 LNHDA and CDR2 SQIVND (reference sequence). The CDR3 spans 13 residues. CDR3 amino acids: CASSVQGMVEAFF. In nucleotides, the CDR3 is TGTGCCAGTAGTGTCCAGGGAATGGTTGAAGCTTTCTTT. The complete variable domain, with remaining parts taken from reference TRBV19 and TRBJ1-1, reads DGGITQSPKYLFRKEGQNVTLSCEQNLNHDAMYWYRQDPGQGLRLIYYSQIVNDFQKGDIAEGYSVSREKKESFPLTVTSAQKNPTAFYLCASSVQGMVEAFFGQGTRLTVV.

The chain joins TRBV4-1 to TRBJ1-4; TRBD1 might be the D (6 bases). There are 16 residues in the CDR3. V lost 4 bases and J lost 5, with 17 bases in between. CDR1 is MGHRA and CDR2 is YSYEKL in the germline V gene. In nucleotides, the CDR3 is TGCGCCAGCAGCCCGGGGGGGGGCAGGGCCAATGAAAAACTGTTTTTT. It encodes CASSPGGGRANEKLFF.

The V and J genes are TRBV7-2 and TRBJ1-2; TRBD1 might be the D (5 bases). The length of the CDR3 is 13 residues. The germline V gene has CDR1 SGHTA and CDR2 FQGNSA. Trimming took off 2 bases at V and 5 bases at J, with 9 bases between the two ends. DNA for the CDR3: TGTGCCAGCAGCTTACTCAGGGAATATGGCTACACCTTC. It encodes CASSLLREYGYTF.

V usage is TRBV4-1 and J usage is TRBJ1-2; no reliable D call. Germline V gives CDR1 MGHRA, CDR2 YSYEKL. This CDR3 comprises 15 residues. Trimming cost V 4 bases and J 2 bases, with 14 bases left between them. The chain's CDR3 is CASSPPWSRNYGYTF. CDR3 DNA sequence: TGCGCCAGCAGCCCCCCATGGAGTAGGAACTATGGCTACACCTTC.

This sequence joins TRBV2 and TRBJ2-1; 14 bases fit TRBD2. V was pared by 6 bases and J by 14 bases, with 9 bases of the junction left unmatched. The CDR3 has 14 residues. Germline values: CDR1 SNHLY, CDR2 FYNNEI. As DNA, the CDR3 is TGTGCCAGCAGCTCACTGGGACTAGCGGGGGTTAAGTTCTTC. Amino acid sequence: CASSSLGLAGVKFF.

As regards this clone: The sample carries other DNA sequences with the same CDR3. CDR3 region: CASSKDRVGEQYF. CDR3 sequence (DNA): TGTGCCAGCAGTAAGGACAGGGTTGGCGAGCAGTACTTC. The genes are TRBV6-1 and TRBJ2-7; 8 nucleotides align to TRBD1. The germline gives CDR1 MNHNS, CDR2 SASEGT. The CDR3 extends over 13 amino acids. The ends lost 5 bases at V and 6 bases at J; junction bases unmatched: 6.

The J gene is TRBJ1-1, the V gene TRBV4-2; D not certain. Germline CDR1 and CDR2: LGHNA and YNFKEQ. The CDR3 runs to 14 residues. V gave up 1 base and J gave up 3 bases, with 9 bases separating them. CDR3 in DNA: TGTGCCAGCAGCCAAGGGGCTTCGGACACTGAAGCTTTCTTT. It yields the protein CASSQGASDTEAFF.

The chain couples TRBV27 to TRBJ1-5; 7 bases agree with TRBD1. The CDR3 runs 13 residues. Trimming at V came to 6 bases and at J to 7 bases, leaving 6 bases not matched to a gene. The germline CDR1 and CDR2 sequences are MNHEY and SMNVEV (reference sequence). CDR3 in amino acids: CASRPDRAQPQHF. As DNA, the CDR3 is TGTGCCAGCAGGCCTGACAGGGCGCAGCCCCAGCATTTT.

This clone was seen more than once but under ten times. This chain connects TRBV19 to TRBJ2-1, with D maybe TRBD1 (5 bases). Per the germline V gene, CDR1 is LNHDA and CDR2 is SQIVND (reference sequence). The CDR3 totals 15 residues. V lost 5 bases and J 5 bases, leaving 16 bases between the germline ends. The CDR3 coding sequence is TGTGCCAGTAGTGGTCAGGGATCTCGGCACAATGAGCAGTTCTTC. Amino acid sequence: CASSGQGSRHNEQFF.

The chain couples TRBV2 to TRBJ2-5; 13 bases agree with TRBD2. This CDR3 comprises 15 residues. The germline gives CDR1 SNHLY, CDR2 FYNNEI. Trimming took 6 bases from V and 9 from J; bases not matched to a gene: 10. The CDR3 protein is CASREGLAGSMAQYF. The CDR3 nucleotides read TGTGCCAGCAGAGAGGGACTAGCGGGGAGTATGGCCCAGTACTTC.